What follows are 8 T cell receptor beta chains derived from one specimen sequenced in a study of cytotoxic CD8 clonotypes in ibrutinib-treated CLL. Here immunoSEQ multiplex PCR was the method, and the copy in TCRdb shows in-frame clones only, minus some. The data contain hundreds of thousands of clones, more than 65% of them singletons. This specimen consisted of PBMCs, obtained after 12 months of ibrutinib treatment. All receptors come from a human donor with chronic lymphocytic leukemia.

The V gene is TRBV9, the J gene TRBJ2-2; 9 bases agree with TRBD1. Germline-derived CDR1 and CDR2 are SGDLS and YYNGEE. V gave up 9 bases and J gave up 3 bases; unmatched junction bases: 6. The CDR3 runs 14 residues. CDR3 amino acids: CATGTGLDTGELFF. As DNA, the CDR3 is TGTGCCACCGGGACAGGGTTGGACACCGGGGAGCTGTTTTTT.

The chain carries TRBV14 and TRBJ2-5; 14 nucleotides match TRBD2. Trimming at V came to 4 bases and at J to 4 bases, leaving 11 bases not matched to a gene. CDR1 and CDR2 from the germline V gene are SGHDN and FVKESK. This CDR3 is built from 18 residues. CDR3 DNA sequence: TGTGCCAGCAGCCGTCCCACCAGGGGACTAGCGGGAGCAGAGACCCAGTACTTC. It translates to CASSRPTRGLAGAETQYF.

This sequence joins TRBV11-3 and TRBJ1-1; D remains unclear. Trimming pared 3 bases from V and 1 base from J, leaving 9 bases between. The CDR3 totals 14 residues. Germline loops: CDR1 SGHNT, CDR2 YENEEA. The DNA of the CDR3 is TGTGCCAGCAGCTTGGGCCGGGGGAACACTGAAGCTTTCTTT. Its translation is CASSLGRGNTEAFF. Filled out from reference TRBV11-3 and TRBJ1-1, the complete variable domain reads EAGVVQSPRYKIIEKKQPVAFWCNPISGHNTLYWYLQNLGQGPELLIRYENEEAVDDSQLPKDRFSAERLKGVDSTLKIQPAELGDSAVYLCASSLGRGNTEAFFGQGTRLTVV.

This clone was counted between two and nine times. The chain uses TRBV18 and TRBJ1-1; D perhaps matches TRBD1 (5 bases). The germline gives CDR1 KGHSH, CDR2 LQKENI. Trimming took off 1 base at V and 4 bases at J, with 7 bases between the two ends. There are 13 residues in the CDR3. CDR3 nucleotide sequence: TGTGCCAGCTCACCACGAGGGGTCACTGAAGCTTTCTTT. This gives the protein CASSPRGVTEAFF.

The J gene is TRBJ1-2, the V gene TRBV28; D gene uncertain. The CDR3 covers 15 residues. V lost 3 bases, J lost 8 bases, and 19 bases lay in between. Germline V gene lookup returns CDR1 MDHEN and CDR2 SYDVKM. The CDR3 protein is CASSLVPTRARGYTF. The CDR3, as DNA: TGTGCCAGCAGTTTGGTCCCGACACGGGCTCGAGGCTACACCTTC.

This chain joins TRBV6-5 and TRBJ1-6; no clear D. Germline assignment: CDR1 MNHEY and CDR2 SVGAGI. Trimming pared 3 bases from V and 7 bases from J, leaving 16 bases between. The CDR3 is made up of 16 amino acids. The CDR3 DNA is TGTGCCAGCAGTTATTATAGCACAGCTAGGAATTCACCCCTCCACTTT. Its protein is CASSYYSTARNSPLHF.

The chain is built from TRBV11-3 and TRBJ2-1, with TRBD2 identical over 10 bases. V lost 5 bases to trimming and J lost 8 bases; unmatched junction nucleotides: 15. The CDR3 loop spans 17 amino acids. Germline V gives CDR1 SGHNT, CDR2 YENEEA. CDR3 in DNA: TGTGCCAGCAGCGCACAGGGAAAGTGGCTAGCGGGAGATGAGCAGTTCTTC. Encoded protein: CASSAQGKWLAGDEQFF.

The chain couples TRBV19 to TRBJ2-7; TRBD1 agrees at 7 bases. The CDR3 runs to 12 residues. CDR1 and CDR2 (germline): LNHDA, SQIVND (reference sequence). The CDR3 region is CASSEDFRDRFV. DNA of the CDR3: TGTGCCAGTAGCGAAGACTTCCGGGACAGATTTGTT.